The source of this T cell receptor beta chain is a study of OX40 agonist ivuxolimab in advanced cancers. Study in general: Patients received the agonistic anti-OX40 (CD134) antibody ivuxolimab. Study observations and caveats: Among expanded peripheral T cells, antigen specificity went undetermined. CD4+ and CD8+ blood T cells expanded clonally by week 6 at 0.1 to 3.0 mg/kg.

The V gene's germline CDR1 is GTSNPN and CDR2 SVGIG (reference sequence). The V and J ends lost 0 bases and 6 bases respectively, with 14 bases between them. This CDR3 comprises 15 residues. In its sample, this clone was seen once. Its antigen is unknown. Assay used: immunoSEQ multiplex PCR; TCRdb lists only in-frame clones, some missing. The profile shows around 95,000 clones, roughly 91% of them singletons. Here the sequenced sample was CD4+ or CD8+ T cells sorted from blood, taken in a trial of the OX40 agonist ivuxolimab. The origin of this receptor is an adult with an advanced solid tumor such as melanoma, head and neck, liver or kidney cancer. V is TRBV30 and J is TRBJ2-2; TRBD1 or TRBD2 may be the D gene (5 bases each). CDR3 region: CAWSVVVVGAGELFF. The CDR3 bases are TGTGCCTGGAGTGTAGTGGTCGTGGGGGCCGGGGAGCTGTTTTTT.